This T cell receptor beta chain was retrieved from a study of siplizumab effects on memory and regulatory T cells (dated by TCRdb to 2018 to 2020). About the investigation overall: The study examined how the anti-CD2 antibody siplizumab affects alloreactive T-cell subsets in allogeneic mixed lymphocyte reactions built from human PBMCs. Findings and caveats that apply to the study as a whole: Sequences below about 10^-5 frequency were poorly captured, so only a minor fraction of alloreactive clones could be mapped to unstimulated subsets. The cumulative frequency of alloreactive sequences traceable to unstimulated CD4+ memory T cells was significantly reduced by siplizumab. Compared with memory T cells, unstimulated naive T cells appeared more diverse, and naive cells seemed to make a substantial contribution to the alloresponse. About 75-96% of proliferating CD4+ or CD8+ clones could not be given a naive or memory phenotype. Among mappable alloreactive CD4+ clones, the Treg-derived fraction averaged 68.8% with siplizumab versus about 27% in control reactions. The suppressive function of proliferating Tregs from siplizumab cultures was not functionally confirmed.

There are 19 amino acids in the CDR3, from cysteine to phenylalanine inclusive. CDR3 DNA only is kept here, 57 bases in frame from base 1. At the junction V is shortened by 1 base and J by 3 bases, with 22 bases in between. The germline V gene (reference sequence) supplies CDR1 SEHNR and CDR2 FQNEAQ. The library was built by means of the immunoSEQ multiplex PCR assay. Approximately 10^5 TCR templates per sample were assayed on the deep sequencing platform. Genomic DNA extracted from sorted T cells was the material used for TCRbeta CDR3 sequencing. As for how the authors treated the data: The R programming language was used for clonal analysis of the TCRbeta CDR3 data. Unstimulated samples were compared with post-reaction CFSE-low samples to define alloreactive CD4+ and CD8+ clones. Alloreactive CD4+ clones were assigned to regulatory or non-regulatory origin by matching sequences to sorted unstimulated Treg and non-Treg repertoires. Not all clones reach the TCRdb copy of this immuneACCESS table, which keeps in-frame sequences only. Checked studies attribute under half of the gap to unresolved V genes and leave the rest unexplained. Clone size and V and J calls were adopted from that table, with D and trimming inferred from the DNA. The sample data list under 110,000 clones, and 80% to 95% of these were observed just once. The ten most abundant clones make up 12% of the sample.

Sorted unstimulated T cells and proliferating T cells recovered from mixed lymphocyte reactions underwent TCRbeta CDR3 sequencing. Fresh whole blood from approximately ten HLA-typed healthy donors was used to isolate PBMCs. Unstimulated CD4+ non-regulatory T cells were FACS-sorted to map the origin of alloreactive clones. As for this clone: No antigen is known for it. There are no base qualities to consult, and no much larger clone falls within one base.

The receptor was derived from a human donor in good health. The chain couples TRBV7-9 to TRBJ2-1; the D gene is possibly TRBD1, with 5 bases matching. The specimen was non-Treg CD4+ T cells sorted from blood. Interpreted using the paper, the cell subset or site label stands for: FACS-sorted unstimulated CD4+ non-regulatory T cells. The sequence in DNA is TGTGCCAGCAGCTTAGATTACGGTGCAGGGCAGGACCTCTACAATGAGCAGTTCTTC. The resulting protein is CASSLDYGAGQDLYNEQFF.